This TCR beta chain was observed in a study of cytomegalovirus exposure and HLA in healthy donors. Study summary: Researchers previously reported finding roughly 120 million unique TCR beta sequences from 170 million or so T cells.

The PCR used 60 Vbeta and 13 Jbeta primers. TCRdb keeps only in-frame clones here, not all; method: immunoSEQ multiplex PCR. The table has around 150,000 clones, approximately 72% seen once; the top ten hold approximately 2.1%. Remarks on this clone: The antigen remains unidentified.

Regarding the study as a whole: Later analysis suggested links between common viral pathogens and several top significant clusters. By HLA locus, TCR association rates varied in a later analysis, with DRB1 showing the most and HLA-C the fewest. Donors belonging to an Asian-associated ancestry cluster reportedly showed fewer N-insertions in productive TCRs than the approximately 700-donor mean, according to what a later analysis found.

Input material: PBMCs. This TCR came from a middle-aged man in good health and CMV-seronegative.

CDR3: CASSLGGLRPEAFF. The CDR3 DNA follows: TGTGCCAGCAGCTTAGGGGGACTGAGGCCTGAAGCTTTCTTT. The chain combines TRBV7-6 with TRBJ1-1, with a tentative D call TRBD1 (5 bases). Per germline, CDR1 SGHVS and CDR2 FNYEAQ. The V end lost 1 base, the J end lost 6 bases, and 12 bases lay between the germline ends. The CDR3 extends over 14 amino acids.